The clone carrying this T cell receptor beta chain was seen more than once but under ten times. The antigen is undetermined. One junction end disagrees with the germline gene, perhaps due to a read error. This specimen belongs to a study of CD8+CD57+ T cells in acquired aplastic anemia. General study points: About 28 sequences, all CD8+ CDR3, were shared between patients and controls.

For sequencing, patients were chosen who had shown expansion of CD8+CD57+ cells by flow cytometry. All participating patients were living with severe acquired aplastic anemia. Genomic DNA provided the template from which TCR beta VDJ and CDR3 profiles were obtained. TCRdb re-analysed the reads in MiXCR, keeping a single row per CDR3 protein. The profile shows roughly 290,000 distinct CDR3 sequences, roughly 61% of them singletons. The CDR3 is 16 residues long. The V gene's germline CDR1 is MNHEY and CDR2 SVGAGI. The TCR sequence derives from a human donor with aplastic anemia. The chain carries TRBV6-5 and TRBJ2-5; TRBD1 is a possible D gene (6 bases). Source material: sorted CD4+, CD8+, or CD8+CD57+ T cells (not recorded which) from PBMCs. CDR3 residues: CASSDSSVTGQETQYF. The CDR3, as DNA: TGTGCCAGCAGTGACTCTTCCGTGACAGGACAAGAGACCCAGTACTTC.